This T cell receptor beta chain was found in a study of monozygotic twins with inflammatory bowel disease. General study findings and limits: People with IBD had fewer clonotypes in common with others than healthy twins did, especially with disease activity.

Template switching appended UMIs that held a 6-nucleotide sample barcode. TCRdb processed the 5' RACE reads again and assigns one entry to each CDR3 protein, with no DNA. The sample has roughly 150,000 distinct CDR3 sequences. The CDR3 has 15 amino acids. Germline assignment: CDR1 LGHNA and CDR2 YSLEER. On this clonotype: Its specificity is not known.

The sequence came from a human donor with ulcerative colitis or Crohn's disease, or a healthy co-twin of an affected twin (not recorded which). The sample consisted of blood. The chain links TRBV4-3 to TRBJ2-1; TCRdb selects TRBD1, and the lack of DNA leaves this call unchecked. The CDR3 here is CASSQSPRGQGKQFF.